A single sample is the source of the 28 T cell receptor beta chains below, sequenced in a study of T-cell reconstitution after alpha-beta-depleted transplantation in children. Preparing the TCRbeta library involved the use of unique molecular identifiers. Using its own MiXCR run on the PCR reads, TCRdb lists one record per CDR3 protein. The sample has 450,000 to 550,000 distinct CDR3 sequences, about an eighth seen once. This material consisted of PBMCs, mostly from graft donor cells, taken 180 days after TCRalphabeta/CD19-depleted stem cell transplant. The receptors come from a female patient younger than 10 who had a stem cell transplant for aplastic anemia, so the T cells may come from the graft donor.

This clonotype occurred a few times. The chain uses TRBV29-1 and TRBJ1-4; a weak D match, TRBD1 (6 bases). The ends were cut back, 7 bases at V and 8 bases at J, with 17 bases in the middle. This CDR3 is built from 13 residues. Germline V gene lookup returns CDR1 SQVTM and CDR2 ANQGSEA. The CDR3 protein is CSASGGAREKLFF. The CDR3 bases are TGCAGCGCCTCGGGGGGGGCTAGAGAAAAACTGTTTTTT.

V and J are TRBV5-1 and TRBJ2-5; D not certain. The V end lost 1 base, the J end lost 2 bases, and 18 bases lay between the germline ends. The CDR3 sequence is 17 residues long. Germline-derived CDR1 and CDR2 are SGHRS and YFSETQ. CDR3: CASSLNDGRRLQETQYF. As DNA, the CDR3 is TGCGCCAGCAGCTTGAATGATGGCAGGCGACTGCAAGAGACCCAGTACTTC.

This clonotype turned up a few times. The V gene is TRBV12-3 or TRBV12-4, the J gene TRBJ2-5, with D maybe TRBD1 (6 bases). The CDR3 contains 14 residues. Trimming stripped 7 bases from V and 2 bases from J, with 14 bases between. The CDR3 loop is CASTPFDRQETQYF. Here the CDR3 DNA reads TGTGCCAGCACCCCCTTTGACAGGCAAGAGACCCAGTACTTC.

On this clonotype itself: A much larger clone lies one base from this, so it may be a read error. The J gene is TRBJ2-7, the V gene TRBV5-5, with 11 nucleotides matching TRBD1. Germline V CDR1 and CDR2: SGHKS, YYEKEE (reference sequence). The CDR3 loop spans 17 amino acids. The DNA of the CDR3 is TGTGCCAGCAGCTTGGGGCCGACGGGACAGGGGGAGTACGAGCATTACTTC. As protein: CASSLGPTGQGEYEHYF.

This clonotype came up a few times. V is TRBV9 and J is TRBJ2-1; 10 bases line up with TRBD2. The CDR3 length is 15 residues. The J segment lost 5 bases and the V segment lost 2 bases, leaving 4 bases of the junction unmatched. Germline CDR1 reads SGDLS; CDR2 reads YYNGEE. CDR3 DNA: TGTGCCAGCAGCGTCCCCGGGACTAGCGACAATGAGCAGTTCTTC. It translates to CASSVPGTSDNEQFF.

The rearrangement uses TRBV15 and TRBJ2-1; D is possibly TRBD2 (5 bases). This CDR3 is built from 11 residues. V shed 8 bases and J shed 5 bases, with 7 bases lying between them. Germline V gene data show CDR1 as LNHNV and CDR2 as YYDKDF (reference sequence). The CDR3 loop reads CATLAHNEQFF. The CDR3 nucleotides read TGTGCCACCCTAGCCCACAATGAGCAGTTCTTC.

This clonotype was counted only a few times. The CDR3 nucleotides are TGCGCCAGCAGCCAAGATCTTTCTGGGGGGCTGGAATATGGCTACACCTTC. This codes for CASSQDLSGGLEYGYTF. The gene calls are TRBV4-3 and TRBJ1-2; the D gene is possibly TRBD1 (6 bases). CDR1 and CDR2 (germline): LGHNA, YSLEER. Trimming removed 0 bases at V and 5 bases at J, with 19 bases between. The CDR3 totals 17 residues.

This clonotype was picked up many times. CDR3 sequence reads: CSARGGAGDHEQYV. CDR3 in DNA: TGCAGTGCTAGAGGGGGAGCTGGGGACCACGAGCAGTACGTC. V usage is TRBV20-1 and J usage is TRBJ2-7; D may match TRBD1 or TRBD2 (5 bases each). The CDR3 is made up of 14 amino acids. V dropped 1 base and J dropped 5 bases, with 15 bases sitting between them. The germline CDR1 and CDR2 sequences are DFQATT and SNEGSKA (reference sequence).

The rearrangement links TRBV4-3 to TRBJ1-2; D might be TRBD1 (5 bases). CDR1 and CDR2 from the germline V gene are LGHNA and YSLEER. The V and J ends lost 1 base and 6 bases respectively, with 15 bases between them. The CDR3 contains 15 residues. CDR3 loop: CASSQVTGMGHGYTF. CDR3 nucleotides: TGCGCCAGCAGCCAAGTGACCGGGATGGGGCATGGCTACACCTTC.

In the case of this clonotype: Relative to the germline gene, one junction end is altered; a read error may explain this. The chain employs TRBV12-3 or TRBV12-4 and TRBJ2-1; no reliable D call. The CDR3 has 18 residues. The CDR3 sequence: CARSPSPPFSVEYNEQFF. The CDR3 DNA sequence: TGTGCCCGCAGTCCGTCTCCCCCCTTTAGTGTCGAGTACAATGAGCAGTTCTTC.

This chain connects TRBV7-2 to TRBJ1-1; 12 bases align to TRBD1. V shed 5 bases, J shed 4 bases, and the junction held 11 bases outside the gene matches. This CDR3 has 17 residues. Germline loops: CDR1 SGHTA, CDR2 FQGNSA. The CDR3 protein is CASSPTGQGAMGTEAFF. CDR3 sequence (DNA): TGTGCCAGCAGCCCGACGGGACAGGGGGCAATGGGCACTGAAGCTTTCTTT.

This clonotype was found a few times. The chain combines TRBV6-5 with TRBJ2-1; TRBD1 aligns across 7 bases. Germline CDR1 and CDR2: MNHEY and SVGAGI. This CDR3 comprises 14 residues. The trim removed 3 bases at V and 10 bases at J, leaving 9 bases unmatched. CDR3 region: CASSYGYRGREQFF. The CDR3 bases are TGTGCCAGCAGTTATGGGTACAGGGGACGCGAGCAGTTCTTC.

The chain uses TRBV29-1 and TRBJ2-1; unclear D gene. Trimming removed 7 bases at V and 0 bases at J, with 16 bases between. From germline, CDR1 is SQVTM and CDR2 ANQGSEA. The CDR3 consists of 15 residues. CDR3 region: CSAAPFGRSYNEQFF. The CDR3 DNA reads TGCAGCGCCGCCCCCTTCGGTCGCTCCTACAATGAGCAGTTCTTC.

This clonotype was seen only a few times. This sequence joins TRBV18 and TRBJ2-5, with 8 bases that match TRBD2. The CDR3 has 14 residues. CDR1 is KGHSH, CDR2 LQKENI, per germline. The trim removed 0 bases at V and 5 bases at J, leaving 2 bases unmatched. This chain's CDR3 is CASSPPPSGETQYF. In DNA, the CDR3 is TGTGCCAGCTCACCACCTCCTAGCGGGGAGACCCAGTACTTC.

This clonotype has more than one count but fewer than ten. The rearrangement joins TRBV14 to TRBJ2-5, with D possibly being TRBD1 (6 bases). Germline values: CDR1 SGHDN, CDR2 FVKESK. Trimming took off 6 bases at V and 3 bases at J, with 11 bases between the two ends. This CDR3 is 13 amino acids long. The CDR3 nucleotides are TGTGCCAGCAGTATTCGGACAGAAGAGACCCAGTACTTC. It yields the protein CASSIRTEETQYF.

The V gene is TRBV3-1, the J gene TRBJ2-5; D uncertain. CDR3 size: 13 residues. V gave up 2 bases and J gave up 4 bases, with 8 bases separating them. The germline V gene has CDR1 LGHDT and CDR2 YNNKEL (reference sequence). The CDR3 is CASSQTIRETQYF. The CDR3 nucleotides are TGTGCCAGCAGCCAAACTATCCGAGAGACCCAGTACTTC.

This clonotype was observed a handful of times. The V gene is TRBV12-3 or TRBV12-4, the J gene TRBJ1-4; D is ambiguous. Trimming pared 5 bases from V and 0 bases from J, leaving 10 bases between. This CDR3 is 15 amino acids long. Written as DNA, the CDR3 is TGTGCCAGCAGTCGAAGACAAGCAACTAATGAAAAACTGTTTTTT. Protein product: CASSRRQATNEKLFF.

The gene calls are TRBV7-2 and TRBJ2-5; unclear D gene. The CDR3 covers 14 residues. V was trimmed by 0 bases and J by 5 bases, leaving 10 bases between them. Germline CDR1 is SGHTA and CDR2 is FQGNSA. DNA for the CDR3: TGTGCCAGCAGCTTAGCTTGGGCGGTGGAGACCCAGTACTTC. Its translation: CASSLAWAVETQYF.

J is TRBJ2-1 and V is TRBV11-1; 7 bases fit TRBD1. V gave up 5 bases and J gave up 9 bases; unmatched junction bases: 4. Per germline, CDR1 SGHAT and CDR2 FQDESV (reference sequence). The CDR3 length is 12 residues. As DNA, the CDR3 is TGTGCCAGCAGCCTTGACAGGGCTGAGCAGTTCTTC. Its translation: CASSLDRAEQFF.

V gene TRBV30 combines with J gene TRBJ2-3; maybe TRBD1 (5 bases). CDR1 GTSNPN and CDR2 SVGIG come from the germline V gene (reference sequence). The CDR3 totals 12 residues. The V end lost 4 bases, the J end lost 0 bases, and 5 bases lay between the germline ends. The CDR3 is CAWTGSTDTQYF. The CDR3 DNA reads TGTGCCTGGACAGGGAGCACAGATACGCAGTATTTT. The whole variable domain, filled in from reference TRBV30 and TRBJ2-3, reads SQTIHQWPATLVQPVGSPLSLECTVEGTSNPNLYWYRQAAGRGLQLLFYSVGIGQISSEVPQNLSASRPQDRQFILSSKKLLLSDSGFYLCAWTGSTDTQYFGPGTRLTVL.

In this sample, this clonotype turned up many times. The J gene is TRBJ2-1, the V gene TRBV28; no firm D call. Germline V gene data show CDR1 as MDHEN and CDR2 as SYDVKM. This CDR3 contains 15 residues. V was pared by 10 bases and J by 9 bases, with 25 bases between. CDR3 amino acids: CATSEAAYLLGEQFF. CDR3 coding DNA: TGTGCCACCAGCGAGGCAGCCTATTTACTCGGTGAGCAGTTCTTC.

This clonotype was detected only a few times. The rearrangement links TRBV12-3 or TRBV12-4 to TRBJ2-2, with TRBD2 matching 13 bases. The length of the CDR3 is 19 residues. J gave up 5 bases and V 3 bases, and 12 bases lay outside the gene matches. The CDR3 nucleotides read TGTGCCAGCAGTTTTTACCTCGGACTAGCGGGAGAACGGACCGGGGAGCTGTTTTTT. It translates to CASSFYLGLAGERTGELFF.

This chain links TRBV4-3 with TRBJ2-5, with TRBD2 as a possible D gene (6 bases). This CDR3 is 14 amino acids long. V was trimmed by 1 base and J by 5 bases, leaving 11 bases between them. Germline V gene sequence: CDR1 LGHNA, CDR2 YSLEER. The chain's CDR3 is CASSQAWLAETQYF. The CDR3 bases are TGCGCCAGCAGCCAAGCATGGCTAGCGGAGACCCAGTACTTC.

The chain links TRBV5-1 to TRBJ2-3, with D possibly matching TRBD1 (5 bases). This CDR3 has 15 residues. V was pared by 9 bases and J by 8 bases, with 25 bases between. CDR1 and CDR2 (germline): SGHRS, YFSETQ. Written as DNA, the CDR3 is TGCGCCAAGCAGGGTTGCAATCTCTTCAGAGGTACGCAGTATTTT. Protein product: CAKQGCNLFRGTQYF.

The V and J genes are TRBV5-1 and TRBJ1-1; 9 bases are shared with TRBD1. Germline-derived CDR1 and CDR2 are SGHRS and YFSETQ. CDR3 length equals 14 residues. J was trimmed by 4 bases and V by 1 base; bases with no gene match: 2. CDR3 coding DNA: TGCGCCAGCAGCTTGACGACAGGGGGCACTGAAGCTTTCTTT. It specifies CASSLTTGGTEAFF. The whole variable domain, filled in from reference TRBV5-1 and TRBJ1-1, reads KAGVTQTPRYLIKTRGQQVTLSCSPISGHRSVSWYQQTPGQGLQFLFEYFSETQRNKGNFPGRFSGRQFSNSRSEMNVSTLELGDSALYLCASSLTTGGTEAFFGQGTRLTVV.

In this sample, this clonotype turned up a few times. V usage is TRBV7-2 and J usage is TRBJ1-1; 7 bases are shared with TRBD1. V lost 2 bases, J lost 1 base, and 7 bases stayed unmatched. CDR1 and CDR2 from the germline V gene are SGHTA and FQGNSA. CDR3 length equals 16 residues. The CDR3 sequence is CASSLWGAGGNTEAFF. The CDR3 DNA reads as TGTGCCAGCAGCTTATGGGGAGCAGGGGGGAACACTGAAGCTTTCTTT.

The CDR3 nucleotides read TGTGCCAGCAGCTTAGAGGAAGACGAGCAGTACTTC. As protein: CASSLEEDEQYF. The genes are TRBV11-1 and TRBJ2-7, with D hard to call. V lost 1 base, J lost 5 bases, and 6 bases lay in between. The V gene's germline CDR1 is SGHAT and CDR2 FQDESV (reference sequence). This CDR3 has 12 amino acids.

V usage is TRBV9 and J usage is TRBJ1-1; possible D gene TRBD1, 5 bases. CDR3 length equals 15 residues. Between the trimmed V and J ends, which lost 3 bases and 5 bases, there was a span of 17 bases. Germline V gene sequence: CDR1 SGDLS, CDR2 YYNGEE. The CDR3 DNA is TGTGCCAGCAGCGCGGGACTTTCTGCTCAAACTGAAGCTTTCTTT. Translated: CASSAGLSAQTEAFF.